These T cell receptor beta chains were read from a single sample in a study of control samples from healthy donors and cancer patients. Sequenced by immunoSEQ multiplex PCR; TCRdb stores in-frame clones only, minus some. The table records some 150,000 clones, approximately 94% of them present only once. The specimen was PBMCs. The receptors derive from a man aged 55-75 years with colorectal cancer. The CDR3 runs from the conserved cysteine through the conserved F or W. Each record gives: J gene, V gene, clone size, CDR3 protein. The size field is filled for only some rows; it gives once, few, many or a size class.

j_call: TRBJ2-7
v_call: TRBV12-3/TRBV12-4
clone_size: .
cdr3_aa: CASGGTGPYEQYF

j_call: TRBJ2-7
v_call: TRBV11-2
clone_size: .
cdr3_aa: CASSLGLAGAYEQYF

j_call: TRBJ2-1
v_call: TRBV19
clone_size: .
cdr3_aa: CASSKVWGQEQFF

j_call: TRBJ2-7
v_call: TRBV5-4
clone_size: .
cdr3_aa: CASSLVSGGANEQYF

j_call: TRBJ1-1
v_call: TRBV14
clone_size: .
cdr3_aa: CASSAAVLYRGPSGNTEAFF

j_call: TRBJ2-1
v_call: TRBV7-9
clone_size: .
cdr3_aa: CASSRTSGGDYNEQFF

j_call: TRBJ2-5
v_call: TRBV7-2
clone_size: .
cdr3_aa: CASSLGEGGGQETQYF

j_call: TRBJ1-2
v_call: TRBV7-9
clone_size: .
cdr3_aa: CASSLDGGANYGYTF

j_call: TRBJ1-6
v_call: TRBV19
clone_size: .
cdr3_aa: CASSEGSPLHF

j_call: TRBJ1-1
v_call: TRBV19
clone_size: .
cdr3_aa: CASSSGGDTEAFF

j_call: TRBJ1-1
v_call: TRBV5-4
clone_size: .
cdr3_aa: CASSAQGQGRVVF

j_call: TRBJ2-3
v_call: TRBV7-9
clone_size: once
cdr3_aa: CASSTGTGPSDTQYF

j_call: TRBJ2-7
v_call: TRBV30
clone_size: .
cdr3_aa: CAWSALPGQGTYEQYF

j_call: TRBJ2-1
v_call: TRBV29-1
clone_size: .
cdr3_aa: CSVLSEMRQFF

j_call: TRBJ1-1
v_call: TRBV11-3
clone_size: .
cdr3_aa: CASSLGLNTEAFF

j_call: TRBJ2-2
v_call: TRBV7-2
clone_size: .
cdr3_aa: CASSLDSSGAGELFF

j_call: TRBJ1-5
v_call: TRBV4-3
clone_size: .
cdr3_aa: CASSQDLLAGGRPQHF

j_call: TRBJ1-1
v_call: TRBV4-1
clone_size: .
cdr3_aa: CASSPTGANTEAFF

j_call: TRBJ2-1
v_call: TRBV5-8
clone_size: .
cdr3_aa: CASTQKPGQGPNEQFF

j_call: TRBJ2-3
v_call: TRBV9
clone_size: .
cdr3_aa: CASSVSEGPYYTQYF

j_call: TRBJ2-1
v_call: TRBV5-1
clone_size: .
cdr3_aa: CASSLNDNEQFF

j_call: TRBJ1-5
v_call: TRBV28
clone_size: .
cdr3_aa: CASSFWGKAGTWRNQPQHF

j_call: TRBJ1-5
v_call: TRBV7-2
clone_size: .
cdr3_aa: CASSLVTGGSNQPQHF

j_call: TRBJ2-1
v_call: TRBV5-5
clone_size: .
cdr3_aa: CASSLEGETYNEQFF

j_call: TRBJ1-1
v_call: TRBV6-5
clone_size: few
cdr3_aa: CASSLGMNTEAFF

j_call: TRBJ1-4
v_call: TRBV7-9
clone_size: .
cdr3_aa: CASSLNMGTGVEKLFF

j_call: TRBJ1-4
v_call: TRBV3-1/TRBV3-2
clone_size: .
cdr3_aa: CASSQDLGGGNEKLFF

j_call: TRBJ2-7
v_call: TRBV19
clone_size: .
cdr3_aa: CASSIAGRSEQYF

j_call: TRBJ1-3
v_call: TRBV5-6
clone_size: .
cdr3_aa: CASSFLQGTGNTIYF

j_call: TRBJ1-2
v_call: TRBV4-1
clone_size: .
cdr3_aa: CASSQERDRDYGYTF

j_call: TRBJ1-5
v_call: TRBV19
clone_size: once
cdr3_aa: CASSISGQPQHF